The source of this T cell receptor beta chain is a study of shared clonotypes between healthy human individuals. Study conclusions and caveats: The donor pool, a small one, limited the genetic and exposure-history diversity represented.

The table came from immunoSEQ multiplex PCR; TCRdb's copy has only in-frame clones and leaves some out. The table records about 1 million clones, roughly 80% of them present only once. This clone was detected ten times or more. Antigen unknown. Other DNA sequences from this sample encode an identical CDR3 as well. The specimen was memory CD4+ T cells sorted from blood. Subset noted: CD45RA-negative fraction. The clonotype originates from a man between 18 and 35 years old in good health.

The CDR3 loop reads CASSLSETQYF. CDR3 DNA sequence: TGTGCCAGCAGTTTATCAGAGACCCAGTACTTC. The rearrangement uses TRBV27 and TRBJ2-5, with D hard to call. The V gene lost 0 bases and the J gene lost 4 bases, with 0 bases spanning the gap. Germline lookup yields CDR1 MNHEY and CDR2 SMNVEV (reference sequence). The CDR3 extends over 11 amino acids.